Sequencing of this T cell receptor (beta chain) was carried out in a study of shared clonotypes between healthy human individuals (dated by TCRdb to about 2020). At the level of the whole study: The cohort included three men and a couple of women between 18 and 49 years of age. Different laboratories and diverse techniques were used to prepare libraries and sequence TCR repertoires, to increase sequencing depth and limit assay-specific biases. Each donor's leukapheresis produced roughly between about 0.9 and 9.5 billion PBMCs. For each donor, CD4 naive and CD4 memory were each given three plates, CD8 naive was given two plates, and CD8 memory was given one plate. The study deeply sequenced blood TCR repertoires of about five healthy adults to estimate repertoire size and the extent of clonotype sharing between individuals.

Based on the germline V gene (reference sequence), the CDR1 and CDR2 sequences are MNHEY and SMNVEV. The V and J ends are trimmed by 4 bases and 3 bases, leaving 10 bases between them. Taken from cysteine to phenylalanine, the CDR3 has 14 residues. This entry keeps only the CDR3 DNA: 42 bases, framed from base 1. The donors were healthy, HIV-negative adults who had no recently reported acute infections or vaccinations. Every donor was a Caucasian adult living in Nashville, Tennessee, USA. CD4+ T cells were enriched by magnetic negative selection, after which naive cells were positively selected on CD45RA and the negative fraction was taken as the memory subset. Blood was obtained by leukapheresis, after which PBMCs were separated by Ficoll-Histopaque density gradient centrifugation and cryopreserved in liquid nitrogen vapor phase. Analytical flow cytometry was used to check the purity and quantity of each magnetically sorted T cell population. Genomic DNA was isolated from each sorted fraction and quantified by UV absorbance on a Nanodrop 2000c.

Paper-wide results and their limitations: When a handful of donors were compared, the shared fraction of clonotypes was roughly 5% for naive CD4, more than 3% for naive CD8, 2.3% for memory CD4, and about 0.36% for memory CD8. Because the study included a small number of donors, the genetic and exposure-history diversity represented was limited. Compared with non-shared clonotypes, the clonotypes found in all four sorted-subset donors had higher generation probabilities. Estimated clonotype richness was generally larger for naive than for memory subsets. Sampling was limited to blood, and TCR repertoires in tissue likely differ from TCR repertoires in blood. Pairwise subsampling led to the expectation that sequencing depth would affect the degree of clonotype sharing among donors. Rarefaction of sorted-subset datasets indicated incomplete sequencing despite the large sequencing depth.

As for this clone: This clone's antigen is unknown. Nothing much larger sits one base from this clone, and base qualities are not available.

TCR CDR3 regions were amplified from genomic DNA by multiplex PCR using the deep immunoSEQ assay. Extracted genomic DNA from each cell subset was spread evenly across all wells of several immunoSEQ 96-well plates, with each plate serving as a replicate. For sorted subsets, about 200 ng genomic DNA, equal to some 30,000 T cell genomes, was loaded into each replicate PCR. The purified libraries were quantified using a Qubit 3.0 fluorometer, sized with a Bioanalyzer 2100, and then quantified again using the KAPA Library Quantification kit. Every immunoSEQ 96-well plate was sequenced on a separate single-read 150-cycle Illumina NextSeq 550 flow cell. The source study handled its data this way. Because only junctional sequences without quality scores were contained in the immunoSEQ output, filtering matching that applied to full-length reads could not be performed. Sequences were annotated with PyIR, a Python wrapper for IgBLAST v1.9, using IMGT germline references to assign V/J genes and CDR3. Any read was removed if the V/J assignment was weak (E-value above 1e-6), the CDR3 was missing, or the read contained stop codons, out-of-frame junctions, or ambiguous translated residues. A V3J clonotype was defined by an identical inferred V gene, J gene, and CDR3 amino acid sequence. The percentage overlap between two repertoires was calculated by dividing the number of shared unique clonotypes by the size of the smaller repertoire. Repertoire richness was assessed with RTK rarefaction, the Chao1 estimator, and Recon v2.1 estimates of unobserved clonotypes. Generation probabilities were computed with OLGA for all TCRbeta clonotypes obtained by the gDNA method from a few donors. Here the immuneACCESS table is served through TCRdb, limited to in-frame sequences with V and J called. Missing clones are a known gap in these copies; in checked studies unresolved V genes cover under half, and the rest lacks a known reason. For V, J and clone size, that table is used; D and trimming come from the DNA. For this sample the table gives approximately 2,300,000 clones, of which 80% to 95% were detected only once. In total, the top ten clones hold about 0.36% of the sample.

The chain joins TRBV27 to TRBJ2-1; the D gene lacks a confident call. Sequences were obtained from naive CD4+ T cells from PBMCs. This sample's cell subset or site label indicates: CD45RA+ positively selected. The source of this sequence is a man aged 18 to 29 in good health. Some clones in this sample may be carry-over from other donors' samples. The CDR3 sequence is CASSYSLYYNEQFF. The DNA sequence is TGTGCCAGCAGTTACTCGCTTTACTACAATGAGCAGTTCTTC.